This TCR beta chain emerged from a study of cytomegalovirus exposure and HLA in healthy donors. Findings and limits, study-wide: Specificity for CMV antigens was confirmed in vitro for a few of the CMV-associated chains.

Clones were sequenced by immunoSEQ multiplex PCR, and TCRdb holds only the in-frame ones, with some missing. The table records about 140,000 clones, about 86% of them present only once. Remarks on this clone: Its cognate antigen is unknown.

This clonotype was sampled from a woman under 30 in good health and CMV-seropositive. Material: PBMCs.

The CDR3 loop reads CASSRRRDRVYEQYF. CDR3 sequence (DNA): TGTGCCAGCAGCCGTCGAAGGGACAGGGTCTACGAGCAGTACTTC. The rearrangement links TRBV7-2 to TRBJ2-7, with TRBD1 matching 9 bases. The CDR3 loop spans 15 amino acids. The V segment lost 5 bases and the J segment 3 bases; nucleotides outside the gene matches: 8. The germline V gene has CDR1 SGHTA and CDR2 FQGNSA.